This TCR beta chain came from a study of T cells in Graves' hyperthyroidism and ophthalmopathy. Looking at the study overall: Peripheral blood was drawn at first diagnosis, prior to all treatment.

This clonotype was observed a few times. Its cognate antigen is unknown. Germline values: CDR1 MNHNS, CDR2 SASEGT. Deletions cut 5 bases from V and 3 bases from J, with 13 bases between. The CDR3 extends over 14 amino acids. Using RNA transcripts as the source, TCR beta CDR3 regions were amplified. Using the HTBI primer set, a first-round RT-PCR was run on the TCR CDR3. Each CDR3 protein is one row after TCRdb ran MiXCR on the multiplex PCR reads. The profile covers about 640,000 distinct CDR3 sequences, with 20% to 25% appearing a single time and 30% to 40% taken by the ten largest. Study results and caveats: It was a median approximately 6 months before onset that the model predicted ophthalmopathy.

This TCR was recovered from a young man with Graves' ophthalmopathy. Specimen: blood. The V and J genes are TRBV6-1 and TRBJ1-1, with unresolved D. CDR3 residues: CASSRTLPDTEAFF. The CDR3 DNA is TGTGCCAGCAGTCGTACCCTGCCGGACACTGAAGCTTTCTTT.